These 30 T cell receptor beta chains were sequenced from one sample in a study of blood T cell repertoires in COVID-19. Method: immunoSEQ multiplex PCR; TCRdb's copy keeps in-frame clones and lacks some. This table has roughly 200,000 clones, 80% to 85% appearing once. The specimen was peripheral blood. The receptor source for this set is a man aged 50 or older with active or convalescent COVID-19.

The gene calls are TRBV4-2 and TRBJ1-4, with 9 bases that match TRBD1. Unmatched junction bases numbered 4, after V lost 0 bases and J lost 8 bases. The CDR3 is made up of 15 amino acids. Germline V gives CDR1 LGHNA, CDR2 YNFKEQ. CDR3 coding DNA: TGTGCCAGCAGCCAAGAGGGACAGGGAGCAGAAAAACTGTTTTTT. This codes for CASSQEGQGAEKLFF.

CDR3 nucleotides: TGCGCCAGCAGCCACGGCAGGGGGATGAACACTGAAGCTTTCTTT. Translation: CASSHGRGMNTEAFF. The chain combines TRBV5-1 with TRBJ1-1, with 7 bases aligning to TRBD1. Unmatched junction bases numbered 6, after V lost 4 bases and J lost 0 bases. The germline CDR1 and CDR2 sequences are SGHRS and YFSETQ. The CDR3 length is 15 residues.

The chain links TRBV7-8 to TRBJ2-7, with D possibly matching TRBD1 (5 bases). The germline gives CDR1 SGHVS, CDR2 FQNEAQ. With 5 bases removed from V and 6 bases from J, the gap between germline ends came to 20 bases. The CDR3 loop spans 15 amino acids. The CDR3 region has the DNA TGTGCCAGCAGCCCGCACCGGACACCTACGCCCGAGCAGTACTTC. This codes for CASSPHRTPTPEQYF. Based on the CDR3 plus reference TRBV7-8 and TRBJ2-7, the full variable domain is GAGVSQSPRYKVAKRGQDVALRCDPISGHVSLFWYQQALGQGPEFLTYFQNEAQLDKSGLPSDRFFAERPEGSVSTLKIQRTQQEDSAVYLCASSPHRTPTPEQYFGPGTRLTVT.

V and J are TRBV19 and TRBJ1-2; perhaps TRBD1 as D (5 bases). V was trimmed by 3 bases and J by 4 bases, leaving 15 bases between them. The V gene's germline CDR1 is LNHDA and CDR2 SQIVND (reference sequence). CDR3 length: 15 residues. Here the CDR3 DNA reads TGTGCCAGTAGTATTTCGGGAGAGACAGTCTATGGCTACACCTTC. It encodes CASSISGETVYGYTF.

This chain joins TRBV2 and TRBJ2-7, with 8 bases identical to TRBD2. The CDR3 consists of 14 residues. The V gene's germline CDR1 is SNHLY and CDR2 FYNNEI. Unmatched junction bases numbered 15, after V lost 11 bases and J lost 6 bases. Here the CDR3 DNA reads TGTGCCCAGGGAGCGGGAGCTTCGGGAGGCGAGCAGTACTTC. Its translation: CAQGAGASGGEQYF.

The V and J genes are TRBV6-5 and TRBJ2-7, with D possibly matching TRBD1 (6 bases). The germline V gene has CDR1 MNHEY and CDR2 SVGAGI. V was cut by 0 bases and J by 7 bases, with 13 bases left in between. CDR3 length: 14 residues. For the CDR3, the DNA is TGTGCCAGCAGTTACTCGATCAGGGGTGGGGAGCAGTACTTC. This gives the protein CASSYSIRGGEQYF.

V and J are TRBV3-1 (or the pseudogene TRBV3-2) and TRBJ2-3; 10 nucleotides align to TRBD2. In germline, CDR1 is LGHDT, CDR2 YNNKEL (reference sequence). The CDR3 totals 18 residues. The junction had 10 bases not matched to a gene; V was cut back by 0 bases and J by 4 bases. This CDR3 is CASSQEDSGGFGADTQYF. Here the CDR3 DNA reads TGTGCCAGCAGCCAAGAAGATAGCGGGGGGTTTGGAGCAGATACGCAGTATTTT.

The J gene is TRBJ1-1, the V gene TRBV28, with TRBD1 identical over 11 bases. CDR1 and CDR2 from the germline V gene are MDHEN and SYDVKM. The V segment lost 6 bases and the J segment 4 bases; nucleotides outside the gene matches: 4. The CDR3 extends over 14 amino acids. The CDR3 DNA is TGTGCCAGCAGACCGGACAGGGGGCCCACTGAAGCTTTCTTT. This encodes CASRPDRGPTEAFF.

V gene TRBV19 combines with J gene TRBJ2-1; 8 bases line up with TRBD1. V was clipped by 0 bases and J by 10 bases; unmatched bases: 8. Germline CDR1 reads LNHDA; CDR2 reads SQIVND (reference sequence). CDR3 size: 15 residues. The CDR3 is CASSIETGAWREQFF. The CDR3, as DNA: TGTGCCAGTAGTATAGAGACAGGGGCTTGGAGGGAGCAGTTCTTC. Complete variable domain (other parts from reference TRBV19 and TRBJ2-1): DGGITQSPKYLFRKEGQNVTLSCEQNLNHDAMYWYRQDPGQGLRLIYYSQIVNDFQKGDIAEGYSVSREKKESFPLTVTSAQKNPTAFYLCASSIETGAWREQFFGPGTRLTVL.

CDR3 nucleotides: TGTGCCAGCAGTTTATCGGGACAGGTTAACACTGAAGCTTTCTTT. This codes for CASSLSGQVNTEAFF. This sequence joins TRBV27 and TRBJ1-1; 8 bases agree with TRBD1. Unmatched junction bases numbered 2, after V lost 0 bases and J lost 2 bases. Looked up from germline, CDR1 is MNHEY and CDR2 is SMNVEV (reference sequence). The CDR3 loop spans 15 amino acids.

The chain employs TRBV19 and TRBJ1-2; D might be TRBD1 (5 bases). This CDR3 is 14 amino acids long. Trimming took off 5 bases at V and 1 base at J, with 11 bases between the two ends. Germline CDR1 is LNHDA and CDR2 is SQIVND (reference sequence). This CDR3 is CASSHRTLNYGYTF. For the CDR3, the DNA is TGTGCCAGTAGTCACAGGACACTTAACTATGGCTACACCTTC.

V is TRBV28 and J is TRBJ2-3; 8 bases agree with TRBD1. This CDR3 spans 13 amino acids. The germline gives CDR1 MDHEN, CDR2 SYDVKM. The V segment lost 10 bases and the J segment 2 bases; nucleotides outside the gene matches: 5. CDR3 coding DNA: TGTGCCATCCAGGGGGCACACACAGATACGCAGTATTTT. Amino acids: CAIQGAHTDTQYF.

V gene TRBV6-5 combines with J gene TRBJ1-1; TRBD1 aligns across 7 bases. The CDR3 extends over 15 amino acids. The ends lost 5 bases at V and 3 bases at J; junction bases unmatched: 9. CDR1 is MNHEY, CDR2 SVGAGI, per germline. The CDR3 loop reads CASSPRGQAYTEAFF. CDR3 nucleotide sequence: TGTGCCAGCAGTCCCCGAGGACAGGCTTACACTGAAGCTTTCTTT.

The V gene is TRBV19, the J gene TRBJ1-1; D call uncertain. Germline CDR1 is LNHDA and CDR2 is SQIVND (reference sequence). The ends were cut back, 6 bases at V and 5 bases at J, with 16 bases in the middle. The CDR3 has 14 amino acids. The CDR3 here is CASRTGGLGTEAFF. For the CDR3, the DNA is TGTGCCAGTAGGACGGGTGGTTTGGGTACTGAAGCTTTCTTT.

This clone was picked up one time. V usage is TRBV12-3 or TRBV12-4 and J usage is TRBJ1-1, with D uncertain. The CDR3 runs to 12 residues. V lost 4 bases and J 6 bases, leaving 9 bases between the germline ends. The CDR3 DNA sequence: TGTGCCAGCAGTTCAAACGGGGCTGAAGCTTTCTTT. This sequence encodes CASSSNGAEAFF.

Notes on this clone: Other DNA sequences in this specimen translate into the identical CDR3. The chain uses TRBV30 and TRBJ2-3, with D uncertain. Between the trimmed V and J ends, which lost 0 bases and 6 bases, there was a span of 7 bases. This CDR3 spans 12 amino acids. Germline V gives CDR1 GTSNPN, CDR2 SVGIG (reference sequence). The CDR3 DNA follows: TGTGCCTGGAGTGTAGGCAGGGATACGCAGTATTTT. This codes for CAWSVGRDTQYF.

This clone was detected only once. This chain links TRBV6-4 with TRBJ1-6; D ambiguous. The CDR3 sequence is 15 residues long. CDR1 is MRHNA, CDR2 SNTAGT, per germline. The V end lost 1 base, the J end lost 4 bases, and 8 bases lay between the germline ends. The CDR3: CASSDYGGYNSPLHF. CDR3 nucleotides: TGTGCCAGCAGTGACTACGGAGGGTATAATTCACCCCTCCACTTT.

This sequence joins TRBV15 and TRBJ1-2, with D unresolved. Trimming stripped 0 bases from V and 6 bases from J, with 14 bases between. Germline CDR1 and CDR2: LNHNV and YYDKDF (reference sequence). The CDR3 is made up of 15 amino acids. CDR3 coding DNA: TGTGCCACCAGCAGAGATCTGGCGGGGAACGATGGCTACACCTTC. It is translated as CATSRDLAGNDGYTF.

This chain uses TRBV7-3 with TRBJ2-3; 10 positions match TRBD1. V shed 5 bases, J shed 5 bases, and the junction held 4 bases outside the gene matches. The CDR3 totals 14 residues. Germline CDR1 SGHTA, CDR2 FQGTGA. This CDR3 is CASSPDRGRDTQYF. The CDR3 DNA reads as TGTGCCAGCAGCCCCGACAGGGGGCGAGATACGCAGTATTTT.

This clone showed up just a few times. The chain carries TRBV30 and TRBJ2-7, with 8 bases lining up with TRBD2. The CDR3 is 13 amino acids. V lost 1 base to trimming and J lost 5 bases; unmatched junction nucleotides: 4. The germline CDR1 and CDR2 sequences are GTSNPN and SVGIG (reference sequence). CDR3 DNA: TGTGCCTGGAGTGGCAGCGGGGGAGACGAGCAGTACTTC. This translates into CAWSGSGGDEQYF.

The rearrangement joins TRBV12-3 or TRBV12-4 to TRBJ1-1; no clear D. The CDR3 is made up of 13 amino acids. Trimming pared 3 bases from V and 6 bases from J, leaving 11 bases between. The DNA of the CDR3 is TGTGCCAGCAGTTTTGGGTTGCGGTCTGAAGCTTTCTTT. Protein sequence: CASSFGLRSEAFF.

This clone appeared a single time. The CDR3 is CASSDPGTVAYEQYF. CDR3 sequence (DNA): TGTGCCAGCAGTGATCCCGGGACAGTGGCCTACGAGCAGTACTTC. The chain is built from TRBV2 and TRBJ2-7; 7 bases map to TRBD1. The CDR3 sequence is 15 residues long. The germline V gene encodes CDR1 SNHLY and CDR2 FYNNEI. Losses at the gene ends were 3 bases for V and 2 bases for J; bases not matched to a gene: 7.

This clone was counted once. The chain carries TRBV30 and TRBJ1-1; 10 bases map to TRBD1. The trim removed 1 base at V and 5 bases at J, leaving 1 base unmatched. Looked up from germline, CDR1 is GTSNPN and CDR2 is SVGIG (reference sequence). The CDR3 spans 13 residues. In DNA, the CDR3 is TGTGCCTGGAGTGGGACAGGGGGGACTGAAGCTTTCTTT. The encoded protein is CAWSGTGGTEAFF.

This clone was observed a single time. This chain uses TRBV9 with TRBJ2-3; a weak D match, TRBD2 (5 bases). Germline assignment: CDR1 SGDLS and CDR2 YYNGEE. There are 16 residues in the CDR3. Trimming left V 0 bases short and J 0 bases short, with 11 bases between. The CDR3 protein is CASSVAGFSSTDTQYF. In nucleotides, the CDR3 is TGTGCCAGCAGCGTAGCGGGGTTTTCTAGCACAGATACGCAGTATTTT.

The chain recombines TRBV9 with TRBJ2-2; 11 nucleotides match TRBD1. V dropped 2 bases and J dropped 3; count of bases not matched to a gene: 9. Germline V gives CDR1 SGDLS, CDR2 YYNGEE. This CDR3 has 18 residues. CDR3 amino acids: CASSVQTGTGGYTGELFF. CDR3 DNA sequence: TGTGCCAGCAGCGTGCAAACCGGGACAGGGGGGTACACCGGGGAGCTGTTTTTT.

This clone has just a few counts. The chain couples TRBV12-3 or TRBV12-4 to TRBJ1-1; no reliable D call. The V end lost 5 bases, the J end lost 3 bases, and 10 bases lay between the germline ends. The CDR3 extends over 13 amino acids. DNA for the CDR3: TGTGCCAGCAGTGTAGGGAGTTACACTGAAGCTTTCTTT. Protein sequence: CASSVGSYTEAFF.

The V and J genes are TRBV11-2 and TRBJ2-7, with D perhaps TRBD1 (6 bases). Per the germline V gene, CDR1 is SGHAT and CDR2 is FQNNGV. V was clipped by 4 bases and J by 3 bases, with 13 bases between them. This CDR3 is 14 amino acids long. DNA of the CDR3: TGTGCCAGCAGCTCCAACAGGGAGTACTACGAGCAGTACTTC. The encoded protein is CASSSNREYYEQYF.

This rearrangement joins TRBV10-3 to TRBJ2-7; TRBD1 aligns across 10 bases. V lost 3 bases and J lost 6; bases outside the gene matches: 11. CDR1 and CDR2 from the germline V gene are ENHRY and SYGVKD. This CDR3 has 16 amino acids. CDR3: CAISDYDWTGGPEQYF. DNA for the CDR3: TGTGCCATCAGTGATTATGATTGGACAGGGGGTCCCGAGCAGTACTTC.

The rearrangement links TRBV11-2 to TRBJ2-7; 13 bases match TRBD2. There are 18 residues in the CDR3. V was clipped by 1 base and J by 2 bases; unmatched bases: 8. CDR1 is SGHAT, CDR2 FQNNGV, per germline. CDR3 amino acids: CASSLVGLAGDLTYEQYF. DNA for the CDR3: TGTGCCAGCAGCTTAGTCGGACTAGCGGGGGACCTAACCTACGAGCAGTACTTC.

The chain uses TRBV5-1 and TRBJ2-5; D gene ambiguous. The CDR3 has 15 residues. V dropped 0 bases and J dropped 4 bases, with 13 bases sitting between them. Per germline, CDR1 SGHRS and CDR2 YFSETQ. CDR3 nucleotide sequence: TGCGCCAGCAGCTTGGACGAATCGAGTAGAGAGACCCAGTACTTC. Residues: CASSLDESSRETQYF.